This T cell receptor beta chain was sequenced in a study of blood T cell repertoires in COVID-19. Trimming removed 5 bases at V and 4 bases at J, with 11 bases between. The CDR3 runs to 14 residues. Germline V CDR1 and CDR2: LNHDA, SQIVND (reference sequence). Assignment of participants to cohorts was predicated upon participant-reported clinical history. This clone was picked up a small number of times. As originally analysed: Amplification with reference gene primers provided the estimates of nucleated cell counts. Repertoires were generated with immunoSEQ multiplex PCR, while TCRdb's copy carries only in-frame clones and drops some. The V and J calls and the clone size are those of that table, but D and trimming were determined from the DNA. The table lists 150,000 to 200,000 clones, roughly 89% of them singletons, with around 2.3% in the top ten.

This TCR was recovered from a woman in her forties with acute COVID-19. The sequencing sample was made of PBMCs or T cells enriched from blood (not recorded which). The rearrangement joins TRBV19 to TRBJ1-4; TRBD1 might be the D (6 bases). CDR3 sequence: CASSRQEYNEKLFF. CDR3 bases: TGTGCCAGTAGTCGACAGGAGTATAATGAAAAACTGTTTTTT.